This T cell receptor (beta chain) was captured by sequencing in a study of shared clonotypes between healthy human individuals. Study outcomes and limitations: Naive subsets generally exceeded memory subsets in estimated richness.

Every contributor of samples was a Caucasian grown-up residing in Nashville, Tennessee. V lost 7 bases to trimming and J lost 6 bases, with 16 bases between them. The CDR3 contains 13 residues. The V gene's germline CDR1 is SNHLY and CDR2 FYNNEI. This clone was seen a single time. Antigen unknown. Assay used: immunoSEQ multiplex PCR; TCRdb lists only in-frame clones, some missing. The sample records some 240,000 clones, approximately 70% being singletons. The sample taken for sequencing was memory CD4+ T cells sorted from blood. Specified subset: CD45RA-negative fraction. The TCR comes from a man aged 25-45 years in good health. The rearrangement links TRBV2 to TRBJ2-7, with unresolved D. Here the CDR3 reads CASTSGVSLEQYF. As DNA, the CDR3 is TGTGCCAGCACCTCCGGCGTCTCTCTCGAGCAGTACTTC.